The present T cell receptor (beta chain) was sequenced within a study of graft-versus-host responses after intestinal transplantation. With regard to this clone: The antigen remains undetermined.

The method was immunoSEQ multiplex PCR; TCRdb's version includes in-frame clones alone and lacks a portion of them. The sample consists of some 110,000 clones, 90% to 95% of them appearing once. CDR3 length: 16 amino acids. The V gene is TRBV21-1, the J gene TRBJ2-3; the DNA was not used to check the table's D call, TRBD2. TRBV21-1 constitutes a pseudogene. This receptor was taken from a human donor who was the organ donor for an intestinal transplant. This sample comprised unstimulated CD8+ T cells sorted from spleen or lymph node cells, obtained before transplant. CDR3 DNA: TGTGCCAGCAGCCCGTCTGGGACTGTGCCGTATGATACGCAGTATTTT. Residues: CASSPSGTVPYDTQYF.